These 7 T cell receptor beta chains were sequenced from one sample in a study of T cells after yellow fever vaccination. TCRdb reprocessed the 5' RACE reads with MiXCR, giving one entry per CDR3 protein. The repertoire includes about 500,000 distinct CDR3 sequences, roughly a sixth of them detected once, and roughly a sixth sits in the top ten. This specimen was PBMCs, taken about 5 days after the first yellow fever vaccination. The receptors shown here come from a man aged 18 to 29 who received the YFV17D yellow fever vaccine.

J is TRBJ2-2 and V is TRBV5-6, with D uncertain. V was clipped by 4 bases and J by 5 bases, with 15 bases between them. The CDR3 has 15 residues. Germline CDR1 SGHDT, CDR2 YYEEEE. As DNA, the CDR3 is TGTGCCAGCAGCCCTTGGTCTTATGAGACCGGGGAGCTGTTTTTT. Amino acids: CASSPWSYETGELFF. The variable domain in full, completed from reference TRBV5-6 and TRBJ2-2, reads DAGVTQSPTHLIKTRGQQVTLRCSPKSGHDTVSWYQQALGQGPQFIFQYYEEEERQRGNFPDRFSGHQFPNYSSELNVNALLLGDSALYLCASSPWSYETGELFFGEGSRLTVL.

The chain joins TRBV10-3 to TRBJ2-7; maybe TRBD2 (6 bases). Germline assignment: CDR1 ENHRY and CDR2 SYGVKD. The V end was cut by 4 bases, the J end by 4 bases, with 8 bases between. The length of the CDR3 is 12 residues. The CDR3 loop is CAISAAGYEQYF. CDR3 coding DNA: TGTGCCATCAGTGCAGCGGGTTACGAGCAGTACTTC.

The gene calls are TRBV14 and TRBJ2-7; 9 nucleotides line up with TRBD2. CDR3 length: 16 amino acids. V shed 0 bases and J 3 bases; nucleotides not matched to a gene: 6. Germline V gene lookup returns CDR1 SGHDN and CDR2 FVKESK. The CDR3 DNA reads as TGTGCCAGCAGCCAAGAGAAGCGGGGGGAACGCTACGAGCAGTACGTC. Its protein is CASSQEKRGERYEQYV.

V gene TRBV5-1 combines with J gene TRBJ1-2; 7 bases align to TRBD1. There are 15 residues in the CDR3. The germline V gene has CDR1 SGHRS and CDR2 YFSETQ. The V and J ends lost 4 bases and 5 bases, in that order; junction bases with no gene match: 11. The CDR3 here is CASSSNYQGEYGYTF. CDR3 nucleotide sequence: TGCGCCAGCAGCAGTAACTATCAGGGGGAATATGGCTACACCTTC.

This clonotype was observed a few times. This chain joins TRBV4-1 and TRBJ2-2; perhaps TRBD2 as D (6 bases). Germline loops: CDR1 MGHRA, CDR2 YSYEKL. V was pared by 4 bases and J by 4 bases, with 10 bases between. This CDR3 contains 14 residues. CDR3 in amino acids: CASSRRGGTGELFF. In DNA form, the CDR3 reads TGCGCCAGCAGCCGCCGGGGAGGCACCGGGGAGCTGTTTTTT.

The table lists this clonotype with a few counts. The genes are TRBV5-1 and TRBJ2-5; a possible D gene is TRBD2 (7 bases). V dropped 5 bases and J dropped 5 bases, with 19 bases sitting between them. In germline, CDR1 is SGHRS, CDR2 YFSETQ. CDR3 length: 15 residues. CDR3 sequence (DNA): TGCGCCAGCAGACTACTCGGGGGGCCTCGGGAGACCCAGTACTTC. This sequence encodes CASRLLGGPRETQYF.

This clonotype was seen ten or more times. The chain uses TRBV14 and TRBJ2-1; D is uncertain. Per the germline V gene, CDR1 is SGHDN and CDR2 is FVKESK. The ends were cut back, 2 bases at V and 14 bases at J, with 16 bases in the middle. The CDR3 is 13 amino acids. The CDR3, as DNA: TGTGCCAGCAGCCAATGGCCGCATAATTTCGAGTTCTTC. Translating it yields CASSQWPHNFEFF.